This entry describes one TCR beta chain. This sample was taken from a study of T cells in localized non-small cell lung cancer. Germline V gives CDR1 MGHRA, CDR2 YSYEKL. The ends lost 1 base at V and 2 bases at J; junction bases unmatched: 10. CDR3 length equals 17 residues. Some clones are missing from TCRdb's copy, which holds only in-frame ones; the method was immunoSEQ multiplex PCR. The sample lists roughly 30,000 clones, 80% to 85% occurring once. The sequencing here drew on peripheral blood mononuclear cells, taken before any cancer treatment. The receptor was derived from a man aged 35 to 69 with stage III lung adenocarcinoma. The chain uses TRBV4-1 and TRBJ2-5; 7 nucleotides line up with TRBD1. The CDR3 spells CASSQGTSRGLQETQYF. The CDR3 nucleotides read TGCGCCAGCAGCCAAGGGACCTCCAGGGGGTTACAAGAGACCCAGTACTTC.